These 13 T cell receptor beta chains were sequenced from one sample in a study of T cell clusters in autoimmune cytopenias. Each sample's input was approximately 0.25 ug genomic DNA, roughly 38,000 genome equivalents. TRB was amplified by touch-down multiplex PCR, primer pools A and B combined. TCRdb reprocessed the multiplex PCR reads; each CDR3 protein has one entry and no DNA is given. The listing contains about 15,000 distinct CDR3 sequences. The specimen sequenced was peripheral blood. The receptors were sampled from a human donor with an autoimmune cytopenia or autoimmune hepatitis (not recorded which).

This clonotype is labeled medium-sized based on frequency. The J gene is TRBJ1-5, the V gene TRBV29-1; TCRdb designates TRBD1, a call that cannot be tested without DNA. The CDR3 loop spans 14 amino acids. Germline CDR1 is SQVTM and CDR2 is ANQGSEA. The CDR3 sequence: CSVSQGLGNQPQHF. The full variable domain, completed using reference TRBV29-1 and TRBJ1-5, is SAVISQKPSRDICQRGTSLTIQCQVDSQVTMMFWYRQQPGQSLTLIATANQGSEATYESGFVIDKFPISRPNLTFSTLTVSNMSPEDSSIYLCSVSQGLGNQPQHFGDGTRLSIL.

Frequency places this clonotype as medium-sized. V usage is TRBV29-1 and J usage is TRBJ2-1; TCRdb outputs TRBD1, but without DNA this stays unchecked. The germline gives CDR1 SQVTM, CDR2 ANQGSEA. This CDR3 has 14 amino acids. The CDR3 here is CSSCPGGALNEQFF.

V gene TRBV6-5 combines with J gene TRBJ1-5. CDR3 length: 11 residues. The germline V gene encodes CDR1 MNHEY and CDR2 SVGAGI. CDR3 protein: CASGAYAPQHF.

This CDR3 is CASSPQPGNTGELFF. V usage is TRBV7-6 and J usage is TRBJ2-2; TCRdb gives TRBD1 as the D gene, but with no DNA this cannot be confirmed. The CDR3 is 15 amino acids. Looked up from germline, CDR1 is SGHVS and CDR2 is FNYEAQ.

The rearrangement joins TRBV5-5 to TRBJ2-7; the TCRdb D gene call, TRBD1, has no DNA to confirm it. The CDR3 is 15 amino acids. Germline V CDR1 and CDR2: SGHKS, YYEKEE (reference sequence). This CDR3 is CASSLHQGHSYEQYF.

V is TRBV7-6 and J is TRBJ2-1; TCRdb's D call of TRBD2 is untestable without DNA. Germline values: CDR1 SGHVS, CDR2 FNYEAQ. The CDR3 has 16 residues. The CDR3 protein is CASSLEASGAYNEQFF.

The genes are TRBV12-3 or TRBV12-4 and TRBJ1-5; absent DNA, TCRdb's TRBD1 call cannot be checked. CDR3 size: 15 residues. This chain's CDR3 is CASRIDRNPNQPQHF.

This sequence joins TRBV30 and TRBJ1-1; the D call of TRBD1 rests on TCRdb alone, since no DNA is present to check it. CDR3 length: 12 residues. In germline, CDR1 is GTSNPN, CDR2 SVGIG (reference sequence). The CDR3 sequence is CAWSGGMSEAFF.

This rearrangement joins TRBV6-5 to TRBJ1-1; the D call of TRBD1 rests on TCRdb alone, since no DNA is present to check it. Germline V CDR1 and CDR2: MNHEY, SVGAGI. The CDR3 is 15 residues long. The CDR3 here is CASRPRTVMNTEAFF.

The chain is built from TRBV18 and TRBJ2-3. Germline CDR1 reads KGHSH; CDR2 reads LQKENI. This CDR3 is built from 15 residues. CDR3 protein: CASSGNGHHTDTQYF. The full variable domain, in which reference TRBV18 and TRBJ2-3 provide the parts outside the CDR3, is NAGVMQNPRHLVRRRGQEARLRCSPMKGHSHVYWYRQLPEEGLKFMVYLQKENIIDESGMPKERFSAEFPKEGPSILRIQQVVRGDSAAYFCASSGNGHHTDTQYFGPGTRLTVL.

This rearrangement joins TRBV5-4 to TRBJ2-7. The germline CDR1 and CDR2 sequences are SGHNT and YYREEE (reference sequence). This CDR3 comprises 15 residues. The CDR3 spells CASSLVGGSLYEQYF.

The chain carries TRBV13 and TRBJ2-1; as DNA is missing, the TRBD1 call by TCRdb cannot be tested. The CDR3 is 13 amino acids. CDR1 PRHDT and CDR2 FYEKMQ come from the germline V gene (reference sequence). This CDR3 is CASSLFRGGEQFF.

The rearrangement links TRBV6-5 to TRBJ1-3; TCRdb's assignment of TRBD1 cannot be checked, as there is no DNA. Per germline, CDR1 MNHEY and CDR2 SVGAGI. This CDR3 is built from 13 residues. The CDR3: CASRPGQGHTIYF.